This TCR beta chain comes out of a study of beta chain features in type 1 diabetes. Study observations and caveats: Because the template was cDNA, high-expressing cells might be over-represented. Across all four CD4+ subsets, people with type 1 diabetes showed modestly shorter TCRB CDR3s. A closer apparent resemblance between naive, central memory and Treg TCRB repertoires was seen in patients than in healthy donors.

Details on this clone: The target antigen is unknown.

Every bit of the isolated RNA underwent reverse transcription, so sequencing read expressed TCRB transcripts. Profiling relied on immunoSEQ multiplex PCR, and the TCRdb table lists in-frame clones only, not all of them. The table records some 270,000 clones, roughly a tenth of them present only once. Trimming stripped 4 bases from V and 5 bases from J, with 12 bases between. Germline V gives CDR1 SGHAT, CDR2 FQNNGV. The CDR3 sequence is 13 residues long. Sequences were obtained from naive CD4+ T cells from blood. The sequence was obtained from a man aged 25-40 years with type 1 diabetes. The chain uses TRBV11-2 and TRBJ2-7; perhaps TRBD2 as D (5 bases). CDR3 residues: CASSSGRTHEQYF. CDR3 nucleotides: TGTGCCAGCAGCTCTGGACGGACTCACGAGCAGTACTTC.